This T cell receptor beta chain originates from a study of early T cells in non-severe SARS-CoV-2 infection. Study results and caveats: Anti-spike CD8 specificities were favored by VDJdb matching, whose results missed private and CD4 specificities.

This clonotype was observed a handful of times. Its antigen is unidentified. This CDR3 is built from 12 residues. Per germline, CDR1 SQVTM and CDR2 ANQGSEA. Trimming shortened V by 4 bases and J by 6 bases, and 13 bases separated the two germline ends. Attachment of unique molecular identifiers to individual cDNA molecules was performed. TCRdb ran MiXCR on the 5' RACE reads and lists one entry per CDR3 protein. The top ten clones hold less than 8.5% of a sample with tens of thousands of distinct CDR3 sequences, approximately 13% of them seen once. The gene calls are TRBV29-1 and TRBJ2-7; possibly TRBD1 for D (8 bases). Source material: whole blood. The receptor comes from an adult who was a healthcare worker with PCR-confirmed SARS-CoV-2 infection or an uninfected control (not recorded which). The CDR3 is CSVATGGGEQYF. CDR3 in DNA: TGCAGCGTTGCCACAGGGGGGGGCGAGCAGTACTTC.